The clone carrying this T cell receptor (beta chain) came up once. J was trimmed by 9 bases and V by 1 base; bases with no gene match: 1. Germline assignment: CDR1 SNHLY and CDR2 FYNNEI. This CDR3 is built from 14 residues. RNA in amounts of roughly 0.45 to 1 ug was reverse transcribed with random hexamers. Across 54 Vbeta and 13 Jbeta, TCR beta CDR3 was amplified with immunoSEQ multiplex PCR. Each CDR3 protein is one row after TCRdb ran MiXCR on the immunoSEQ multiplex PCR reads. Of 95,000 to 150,000 distinct CDR3 sequences listed, roughly 94% are singletons. The sample comes from a study of CD8 T cells in Susac syndrome. Isolation of CD8+ and CD4+ T cells was performed negatively, whereas enrichment of TEMRA cells was done by FACS.

The chain is built from TRBV2 and TRBJ1-6; 9 nucleotides agree with TRBD1. Sample: CD8+ T cells from PBMCs. This receptor was taken from a human donor with Susac syndrome. The CDR3 spells CASSEGTGVSPLHF. In DNA, the CDR3 is TGTGCCAGCAGTGAAGGGACAGGGGTTTCACCCCTCCACTTT.